This record looks at one TCR beta chain sequence and its context. This record belongs to a study of blood T cell repertoires in COVID-19. Some clones are missing from TCRdb's copy, which holds only in-frame ones; the method was immunoSEQ multiplex PCR. The profile shows approximately 90,000 clones, 85% of them singletons. The CDR3 consists of 14 residues. Trimming shortened V by 2 bases and J by 0 bases, and 5 bases separated the two germline ends. Germline loops: CDR1 MDHEN, CDR2 SYDVKM. The source of this sequence is an elderly man with acute or convalescent COVID-19. Input material: peripheral blood. The chain combines TRBV28 with TRBJ1-3; D is ambiguous. For the CDR3, the DNA is TGTGCCAGCAGTTTAGGCGGCTCTGGAAACACCATATATTTT. Its translation is CASSLGGSGNTIYF.